This is a list of T cell receptor beta chains from one sample in a study of preoperative IRX-2 immunotherapy in early breast cancer. Clones were read by immunoSEQ multiplex PCR, and TCRdb kept only the in-frame ones, dropping some. The sample lists about 33,000 clones; around nine tenths were seen once. The sample here was tumor tissue, taken after IRX-2 immunotherapy. These receptors came from a human donor with breast cancer. Both conserved end residues are part of each CDR3. Each record gives: V gene, CDR3 length, J gene, CDR3 protein.

TRBV7-1	16	TRBJ2-7	CASSLDYRVGSYEQYF
TRBV18	13	TRBJ2-1	CATVGGLGNEQFF
TRBV19	17	TRBJ1-4	CASTPRLRQTTNEKLFF
TRBV6-8	17	TRBJ1-2	CASSYSPRIQATYGYTF
TRBV6-8	16	TRBJ2-1	CASRFSGRNSYNEQFF
TRBV5-1	17	TRBJ2-1	CASSLASREWTYNEQFF
TRBV11-3	16	TRBJ1-6	CASSLVPRTQEAPLHF
TRBV11-3	15	TRBJ2-1	CASSSRRAPYNEQFF
TRBV28	15	TRBJ1-2	CASSSPQTGVLGYTF
TRBV11-3	15	TRBJ2-7	CASSLGSGFRDEQYF
TRBV6-8	15	TRBJ1-2	CASITGTANNYGYTF
TRBV28	15	TRBJ1-4	CASMGQDATNEKLFF
TRBV6-8	15	TRBJ1-6	CAISQGASGSSPLHF
TRBV6-7	13	TRBJ2-7	CASSVGRVYEQYF
TRBV6-8	16	TRBJ2-1	CASSYAGTGGYNEQFF
TRBV30	14	TRBJ2-7	CAWSATSFRAEQYF
TRBV7-7	14	TRBJ1-1	CASSWGQALTEAFF
TRBV6-8	14	TRBJ2-2	CASRDIANTGELFF
TRBV11-3	17	TRBJ2-4	CASSLTDTPRGKNIQYF
TRBV11-3	15	TRBJ1-4	CASSQYTGLNEKLFF